This paragraph reports one TCR beta chain. Its antigen is not known. This sample was included in a study of metastatic and nonmetastatic thyroid tumors. Study-wide context: Repertoires from blood and tumor or nodule tissue of malignant and benign thyroid patients were compared. Study results and limitations: Across blood and tumor, TCR beta diversity in malignant thyroid tumors was reportedly significantly higher than in benign nodules.

Per the study methods: A distant-metastasis classifier for papillary thyroid cancer was built using CDR3 differences across clinicopathological groups. Using MiXCR, TCRdb reanalyzed the PCR reads. Here the V and J calls rest on TCRdb's processing, not on the authors' analysis. The table shows about 20,000 clones, with roughly 18% occurring only once. Every patient was untreated before thyroid surgery. This CDR3 comprises 14 residues. Germline loops: CDR1 SGHVS, CDR2 FNYEAQ. V lost 4 bases and J lost 3; bases outside the gene matches: 4. V is TRBV7-6 and J is TRBJ2-3; 7 positions match TRBD2. This TCR was sampled from a male donor with papillary thyroid cancer or a benign thyroid nodule (not recorded which). Some clones in this sample may be carry-over from other donors' samples. The sequencing input was adjacent normal tissue. The CDR3 bases are TGTGCCAGCAGCTCGAGCGGGGAGACAGATACGCAGTATTTT. This gives the protein CASSSSGETDTQYF.